One sample yielded the 10 T cell receptor beta chains listed below, sequenced in a study of cytomegalovirus exposure and HLA in healthy donors. Vbeta (60) and Jbeta (13) primers were used in the PCR. TCRdb's table, derived via immunoSEQ multiplex PCR, lists solely in-frame clones and lacks some. This table has about 150,000 clones, 80% appearing once. The sequenced sample consisted of PBMCs. All receptors derive from a woman in her forties or fifties in good health and CMV-seropositive.

This clone was picked up one time. The chain joins TRBV19 to TRBJ2-3; D is possibly TRBD2 (5 bases). Trimming took 3 bases from V and 1 from J, leaving 11 bases between them. The CDR3 totals 15 residues. The germline CDR1 and CDR2 sequences are LNHDA and SQIVND (reference sequence). Here the CDR3 DNA reads TGTGCCAGTAGTATTAGGACTCACGGCACAGATACGCAGTATTTT. As protein: CASSIRTHGTDTQYF.

The chain employs TRBV27 and TRBJ1-2; 7 nucleotides agree with TRBD1. This CDR3 region has 14 residues. Trimming took 6 bases from V and 5 from J; bases not matched to a gene: 9. Germline V CDR1 and CDR2: MNHEY, SMNVEV (reference sequence). CDR3 amino acids: CASSKQGSGYGYTF. The CDR3 DNA reads TGTGCCAGCAGCAAACAGGGGTCCGGATATGGCTACACCTTC.

The chain has TRBV5-1 and TRBJ2-3; D call uncertain. The ends were cut back, 1 base at V and 6 bases at J, with 6 bases in the middle. Germline V CDR1 and CDR2: SGHRS, YFSETQ. This CDR3 has 12 amino acids. The CDR3 nucleotides read TGCGCCAGCAGCTTGCCAGCGGATACGCAGTATTTT. The encoded protein is CASSLPADTQYF. Together with reference TRBV5-1 and TRBJ2-3, the CDR3 gives the full variable domain: KAGVTQTPRYLIKTRGQQVTLSCSPISGHRSVSWYQQTPGQGLQFLFEYFSETQRNKGNFPGRFSGRQFSNSRSEMNVSTLELGDSALYLCASSLPADTQYFGPGTRLTVL.

The CDR3 region is CASSPGGGLGTNGNTIYF. CDR3 bases: TGTGCCAGCAGCCCGGGGGGGGGCTTAGGCACAAATGGAAACACCATATATTTT. The chain has TRBV5-4 and TRBJ1-3; possible D gene TRBD1, 6 bases. Germline CDR1 reads SGHNT; CDR2 reads YYREEE (reference sequence). This CDR3 spans 18 amino acids. With 4 bases removed from V and 3 bases from J, the gap between germline ends came to 23 bases.

The rearrangement uses TRBV7-2 and TRBJ2-2, with 10 nucleotides matching TRBD1. This CDR3 has 16 residues. Germline CDR1 SGHTA, CDR2 FQGNSA. With 3 bases clipped from V and 5 bases from J, the junction kept 6 bases outside the gene matches. The CDR3 loop reads CASSFYRDRGTGELFF. CDR3 DNA: TGTGCCAGCAGCTTCTACCGGGACAGGGGAACCGGGGAGCTGTTTTTT.

This chain uses TRBV19 with TRBJ2-5; D remains unclear. The CDR3 covers 15 residues. The germline gives CDR1 LNHDA, CDR2 SQIVND (reference sequence). The germline V and J ends were trimmed by 5 bases and 1 base, with 14 bases remaining between them. CDR3 in DNA: TGTGCCAGTAGTTCGATCCATTACGGCCAAGAGACCCAGTACTTC. It is translated as CASSSIHYGQETQYF.

There are a few counts of this clone. The chain uses TRBV5-8 and TRBJ2-7, with 7 bases lining up with TRBD2. Germline CDR1 is SGHTS and CDR2 is YDEGEE. This CDR3 has 16 amino acids. Trimming took 3 bases from V and 4 from J; bases not matched to a gene: 13. The CDR3 region has the DNA TGTGCCAGCAGCTCACCGATGGGGCTAGCGGCATACGAGCAGTACTTC. Encoded protein: CASSSPMGLAAYEQYF.

This clone appeared a few times. This sequence joins TRBV7-2 and TRBJ2-7; D gene unclear. The CDR3 loop spans 16 amino acids. CDR1 and CDR2 (germline): SGHTA, FQGNSA. V gave up 5 bases and J gave up 3 bases, with 20 bases separating them. CDR3 bases: TGTGCCAGCAGCGTCGAACGTGGGCGTACCCTCTACGAGCAGTACTTC. Its protein product is CASSVERGRTLYEQYF.

This rearrangement joins TRBV28 to TRBJ2-7; 7 nucleotides match TRBD1. The CDR3 runs 14 residues. CDR1 is MDHEN and CDR2 is SYDVKM in the germline V gene. J was trimmed by 0 bases and V by 6 bases; bases with no gene match: 5. The CDR3 loop reads CASRTGQSSYEQYF. The CDR3 DNA follows: TGTGCCAGCAGAACGGGACAGAGCTCCTACGAGCAGTACTTC.

The chain joins TRBV28 to TRBJ1-5; 7 nucleotides align to TRBD1. The CDR3 length is 13 residues. Trimming cost V 6 bases and J 3 bases; bases outside gene matches: 2. Germline CDR1 reads MDHEN; CDR2 reads SYDVKM. The CDR3 reads CASREGANQPQHF. CDR3 DNA sequence: TGTGCCAGCAGGGAGGGGGCCAATCAGCCCCAGCATTTT. The full variable domain, rest sourced from reference TRBV28 and TRBJ1-5, is DVKVTQSSRYLVKRTGEKVFLECVQDMDHENMFWYRQDPGLGLRLIYFSYDVKMKEKGDIPEGYSVSREKKERFSLILESASTNQTSMYLCASREGANQPQHFGDGTRLSIL.